This record covers a single TCR beta chain. Its antigen is not identified. The sample originates from a study of shared clonotypes between healthy human individuals. Study results and caveats: Sequencing depth was a factor that was expected to affect clonotype sharing among donors.

Trimming removed 7 bases at V and 0 bases at J, with 12 bases between. The CDR3 runs 13 residues. The germline V gene has CDR1 SQVTM and CDR2 ANQGSEA. CD4+ cells were split into CD45RA+ naive and CD45RA-negative memory subsets. It was at deep level that the assay was run. Replicate PCRs run on sorted subsets employed 200 ng DNA, some 33,000 T cell genomes. Data came from immunoSEQ multiplex PCR; TCRdb stores just in-frame clones and leaves some out. The sample lists 1,400,000 or so clones; approximately 98.5% were seen once. Sequenced input: naive CD4+ T cells sorted from blood. Subset defined: CD45RA+ positively selected. The chain joins TRBV29-1 to TRBJ2-5; the D gene could be TRBD1 or TRBD2 (5 bases each). The receptor was derived from a young man in good health. The CDR3 region has the DNA TGCAGCGGGTACGGGGCAGACCAAGAGACCCAGTACTTC. Translated: CSGYGADQETQYF. The full variable domain, completed using reference TRBV29-1 and TRBJ2-5, is SAVISQKPSRDICQRGTSLTIQCQVDSQVTMMFWYRQQPGQSLTLIATANQGSEATYESGFVIDKFPISRPNLTFSTLTVSNMSPEDSSIYLCSGYGADQETQYFGPGTRLLVL.